This TCR beta chain derives from a study of cytomegalovirus exposure and HLA in healthy donors. General study results and limits: As immune exposure information, only CMV serostatus was available. Common viral pathogens were later found to be apparently linked to several of the most significant clusters.

Donors were nominally healthy when sampled, though unrecorded immune exposures were likely. Amplification used 60 Vbeta primers and 13 Jbeta primers. Measured with immunoSEQ multiplex PCR; TCRdb has only the in-frame clones, and not every one. The data show 100,000 to 150,000 clones, approximately 80% seen once. For this clone: The antigen is not known.

What was sequenced was PBMCs. The sequence came from a man aged 30 to 45 in good health and CMV-seropositive.

The CDR3 coding sequence is TGTGCCAGCAGTCGGGGGGGGCGGGACACCACCCAAGAGACCCAGTACTTC. This codes for CASSRGGRDTTQETQYF. The gene calls are TRBV27 and TRBJ2-5, with TRBD2 matching 8 bases. With 5 bases clipped from V and 1 base from J, the junction kept 12 bases outside the gene matches. The CDR3 is made up of 17 amino acids. Germline V gives CDR1 MNHEY, CDR2 SMNVEV (reference sequence).